This paragraph covers one T cell receptor (beta chain) sequence. Its cognate antigen is unknown. At the deep level, the assay was run. TCRdb's copy holds only in-frame clones and misses some; the assay was immunoSEQ multiplex PCR. This sample yields hundreds of thousands of clones, of which 55% to 75% are seen a single time; under 2% belongs to the top ten. This entry belongs to a study of shared clonotypes between healthy human individuals. Study-level points and caveats: A few donors had roughly 5.2% of their naive CD4 clonotypes in common.

This CDR3 has 19 amino acids. Per germline, CDR1 LGHNT and CDR2 FRNRAP. The trim removed 0 bases at V and 1 base at J, leaving 13 bases unmatched. This chain links TRBV12-5 with TRBJ1-1, with 8 bases aligning to TRBD1. The sequenced sample consisted of memory CD4+ T cells sorted from blood. Subset meaning: CD45RA-negative fraction. This clonotype originated in a woman aged 25 to 39 in good health. The CDR3 coding sequence is TGTGCTAGTGGTTTGGTATTAGGGACAGGTGCAGGTGAGAACACTGAAGCTTTCTTT. Its protein is CASGLVLGTGAGENTEAFF.